These T cell receptor beta chains were read from a single sample in a study of blood T cell repertoires in COVID-19. Using immunoSEQ multiplex PCR, the repertoire was profiled, and TCRdb retains in-frame clones only, with some absent. Here the sample spans around 140,000 clones, approximately 80% being singletons. The source material was peripheral blood. The source is a human donor in a cohort sampled during active COVID-19. Each CDR3 is given with its conserved first and last residue. A D gene is named only where the DNA matches it firmly. Clone size, where shown, is once, few, many, or a class for clones that have expanded.

NA	TRBV18	NA	TRBJ2-3	CASSPSSTVIGPDTQYF	TGTGCCAGCTCACCATCCTCGACAGTTATTGGGCCAGATACGCAGTATTTT
NA	TRBV23-1	NA	TRBJ2-7	CASSQSPGEQYF	TGCGCCAGCAGTCAATCTCCCGGCGAGCAGTACTTC
NA	TRBV29-1	NA	TRBJ2-7	CSVWRENSYEQYF	TGCAGCGTTTGGCGGGAAAACTCCTACGAGCAGTACTTC
once	TRBV6-1	TRBD1	TRBJ1-2	CASSEQTGLGGGYTF	TGTGCCAGCAGTGAACAGACAGGGCTAGGTGGTGGCTACACCTTC
many	TRBV4-3	TRBD2	TRBJ2-3	CASSLARGRATDTQYF	TGCGCCAGCAGCCTCGCTCGTGGGAGGGCCACAGATACGCAGTATTTT
NA	TRBV24-1	NA	TRBJ1-5	CATSDSRLGNQPQHF	TGTGCCACCAGTGATTCGCGGTTGGGCAATCAGCCCCAGCATTTT
NA	TRBV7-9	NA	TRBJ1-4	CASSSRAGTNEKLFF	TGTGCCAGCAGCTCGCGCGCAGGGACAAATGAAAAACTGTTTTTT
NA	TRBV9	TRBD2	TRBJ2-1	CASSVGFQVVLGLAKGNEQFF	TGTGCCAGCAGCGTAGGGTTCCAAGTAGTGCTGGGACTAGCGAAAGGCAATGAGCAGTTCTTC
NA	TRBV5-1	NA	TRBJ2-5	CASSQAPQETQYF	TGCGCCAGCAGCCAGGCCCCCCAAGAGACCCAGTACTTC
NA	TRBV28	NA	TRBJ1-2	CASSSRVGYTF	TGTGCCAGCAGTTCTCGGGTCGGCTACACCTTC
NA	TRBV6-6	TRBD2	TRBJ2-7	CASSTSPGLGGYEQYF	TGTGCCAGCAGTACATCACCGGGACTAGGGGGCTACGAGCAGTACTTC
NA	TRBV6-5	TRBD1	TRBJ2-7	CASRIRDRGYEQYF	TGTGCCAGCAGGATCCGGGACAGGGGGTACGAGCAGTACTTC
few	TRBV2	NA	TRBJ2-2	CASSEDYTGELFF	TGTGCCAGCAGTGAAGACTACACCGGGGAGCTGTTTTTT
NA	TRBV28	TRBD1	TRBJ2-7	CASSSGQGPYEQYF	TGTGCCAGCAGTTCAGGACAGGGACCCTACGAGCAGTACTTC
NA	TRBV11-2	NA	TRBJ2-5	CASSLGWRAGETQYF	TGTGCCAGCAGCTTAGGGTGGAGGGCCGGGGAGACCCAGTACTTC
NA	TRBV4-3	TRBD2	TRBJ2-1	CASSQEEIAGGYNEQFF	TGCGCCAGCAGCCAAGAAGAGATAGCGGGAGGGTACAATGAGCAGTTCTTC
NA	TRBV21-1	NA	TRBJ2-6	CASSSQKGDRENSSGANVLTF	TGTGCCAGCAGCAGCCAAAAGGGAGACAGGGAAAATAGCTCTGGGGCCAACGTCCTGACTTTC
many	TRBV4-1	NA	TRBJ1-2	CASSPNQFGRFSDGYTF	TGCGCCAGCAGCCCAAACCAATTTGGGAGATTTTCGGATGGCTACACCTTC
NA	TRBV2	TRBD1	TRBJ1-6	CASSGQGSYNSPLHF	TGTGCCAGCAGTGGACAGGGGTCCTATAATTCACCCCTCCACTTT
NA	TRBV5-1	TRBD1	TRBJ2-3	CASSLGIDRANTQYF	TGCGCCAGCAGCTTGGGAATAGACAGGGCTAATACGCAGTATTTT
NA	TRBV4-1	TRBD1	TRBJ2-7	CASSQGQGLAYEQYF	TGCGCCAGCAGCCAAGGACAGGGGTTGGCCTACGAGCAGTACTTC
NA	TRBV2	NA	TRBJ2-4	CASSGQENIQYF	TGTGCCAGCAGTGGCCAGGAAAACATTCAGTACTTC
NA	TRBV5-1	TRBD2	TRBJ2-1	CASSRAAGTSDNEQFF	TGCGCCAGCAGCCGGGCGGCCGGGACTAGCGACAATGAGCAGTTCTTC
NA	TRBV7-2	NA	TRBJ2-7	CASRKTGTYEQYF	TGTGCCAGCAGGAAAACAGGGACCTACGAGCAGTACTTC
NA	TRBV27	TRBD2	TRBJ2-1	CASSSTSGSSYNEQFF	TGTGCCAGCAGTTCCACTAGCGGGAGCTCCTACAATGAGCAGTTCTTC
NA	TRBV7-2	NA	TRBJ2-5	CASSLRGGRGQETQYF	TGTGCCAGCAGCTTAAGGGGAGGACGGGGCCAAGAGACCCAGTACTTC
NA	TRBV5-4	NA	TRBJ2-7	CASSLGAGEREQYF	TGTGCCAGCAGCTTGGGGGCAGGGGAGAGAGAGCAGTACTTC
once	TRBV20-1	TRBD2	TRBJ2-7	CSASWNSGRADYEQYF	TGCAGTGCTAGTTGGAATAGCGGGAGGGCCGACTACGAGCAGTACTTC
NA	TRBV7-9	TRBD2	TRBJ2-2	CASSFPRSGRANTGELFF	TGTGCCAGCAGCTTCCCGCGTAGCGGGAGGGCTAACACCGGGGAGCTGTTTTTT
many	TRBV4-2	TRBD1	TRBJ2-3	CASSQGTGGADTQYF	TGTGCCAGCAGCCAAGGGACAGGGGGCGCAGATACGCAGTATTTT
NA	TRBV7-2	NA	TRBJ2-7	CASSHPNWSPEDEQYF	TGTGCCAGCAGCCATCCTAATTGGTCCCCCGAGGACGAGCAGTACTTC
medium-sized	TRBV6-5	NA	TRBJ1-1	CASSSEYRANTEAFF	TGTGCCAGCAGCAGCGAGTATAGAGCGAACACTGAAGCTTTCTTT
NA	TRBV27	NA	TRBJ1-4	CASSAAGTWNEKLFF	TGTGCCAGCAGTGCTGCCGGGACATGGAATGAAAAACTGTTTTTT
NA	TRBV10-3	TRBD1	TRBJ2-5	CAISESGLGSGGIETQYF	TGTGCCATCAGTGAGTCGGGCCTAGGGTCAGGGGGAATTGAGACCCAGTACTTC
NA	TRBV4-2	TRBD1	TRBJ1-1	CASSITDRAENTEAFF	TGTGCCAGCAGCATTACGGACAGGGCTGAAAACACTGAAGCTTTCTTT
NA	TRBV7-6	NA	TRBJ2-6	CASSPGGAGANVLTF	TGTGCCAGCAGCCCCGGGGGAGCTGGGGCCAACGTCCTGACTTTC
NA	TRBV9	TRBD1	TRBJ2-3	CASSARQGQGTDTQYF	TGTGCCAGCAGCGCCCGACAGGGTCAAGGCACAGATACGCAGTATTTT
NA	TRBV7-9	NA	TRBJ1-4	CASNDRLKNEKLFF	TGTGCCAGCAACGACAGGCTGAAGAATGAAAAACTGTTTTTT
NA	TRBV19	TRBD2	TRBJ2-2	CASRTSGTGELFF	TGTGCCAGTAGAACTAGCGGGACCGGGGAGCTGTTTTTT
NA	TRBV28	NA	TRBJ2-1	CASRRGGAYNEQFF	TGTGCCAGCAGGCGGGGAGGCGCCTACAATGAGCAGTTCTTC
NA	TRBV28	NA	TRBJ2-7	CASSPPRLHEQYF	TGTGCCAGCAGCCCACCTAGGCTGCACGAGCAGTACTTC
NA	TRBV18	TRBD1	TRBJ1-1	CASSPGTGPQMNTEAFF	TGTGCCAGCTCACCCGGGACAGGGCCTCAGATGAACACTGAAGCTTTCTTT
NA	TRBV6-1	NA	TRBJ1-4	CASSESGYQVLFF	TGTGCCAGCAGTGAGTCAGGGTACCAGGTACTGTTTTTT
NA	TRBV7-8	TRBD2	TRBJ2-4	CASSWAPGGKNIQYF	TGTGCCAGCAGCTGGGCGCCGGGGGGCAAAAACATTCAGTACTTC
NA	TRBV7-3	NA	TRBJ1-4	CASSPGRVEKLFF	TGTGCCAGCAGCCCCGGCAGGGTTGAAAAACTGTTTTTT
NA	TRBV7-9	TRBD1	TRBJ2-7	CASSLPGQGGKQYF	TGTGCCAGCAGCTTACCCGGACAGGGAGGAAAGCAGTACTTC
NA	TRBV3-1/TRBV3-2	TRBD2	TRBJ2-5	CASSPLAGAQETQYF	TGTGCCAGCAGCCCATTAGCGGGAGCTCAAGAGACCCAGTACTTC
once	TRBV5-1	NA	TRBJ2-5	CASTVGDRNQETQYF	TGCGCCAGCACCGTCGGAGACAGGAACCAAGAGACCCAGTACTTC
NA	TRBV9	TRBD1	TRBJ1-1	CASSVDWTGYTEAFF	TGTGCCAGCAGCGTAGATTGGACAGGTTACACTGAAGCTTTCTTT
NA	TRBV18	TRBD1	TRBJ1-4	CASSLLRDRGEKLFF	TGTGCCAGCTCACTCCTCCGGGACAGGGGGGAAAAACTGTTTTTT
NA	TRBV7-9	NA	TRBJ2-7	CASSPQSSYEQYF	TGTGCCAGCAGCCCACAGAGCTCCTACGAGCAGTACTTC
few	TRBV19	TRBD1	TRBJ1-2	CASSTDGQGFVNYGYTF	TGTGCCAGTAGTACGGATGGACAGGGGTTCGTCAACTATGGCTACACCTTC